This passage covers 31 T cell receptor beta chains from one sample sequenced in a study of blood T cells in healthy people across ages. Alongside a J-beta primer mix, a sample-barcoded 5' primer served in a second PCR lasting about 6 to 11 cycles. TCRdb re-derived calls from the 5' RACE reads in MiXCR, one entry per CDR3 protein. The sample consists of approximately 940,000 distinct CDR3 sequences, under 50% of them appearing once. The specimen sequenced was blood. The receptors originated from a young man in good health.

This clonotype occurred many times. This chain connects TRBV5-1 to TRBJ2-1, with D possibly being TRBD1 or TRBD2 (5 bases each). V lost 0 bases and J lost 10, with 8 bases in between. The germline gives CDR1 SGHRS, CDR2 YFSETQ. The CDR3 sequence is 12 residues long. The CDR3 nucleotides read TGCGCCAGCAGCTTGGGGGGACGAGAGCAGTTCTTC. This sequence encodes CASSLGGREQFF.

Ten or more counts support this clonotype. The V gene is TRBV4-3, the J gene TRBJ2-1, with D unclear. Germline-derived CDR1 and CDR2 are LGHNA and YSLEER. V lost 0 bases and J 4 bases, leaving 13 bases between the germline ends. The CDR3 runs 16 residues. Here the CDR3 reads CASSQEPHLKYNEQFF. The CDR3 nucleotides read TGCGCCAGCAGCCAAGAGCCACACCTGAAATACAATGAGCAGTTCTTC.

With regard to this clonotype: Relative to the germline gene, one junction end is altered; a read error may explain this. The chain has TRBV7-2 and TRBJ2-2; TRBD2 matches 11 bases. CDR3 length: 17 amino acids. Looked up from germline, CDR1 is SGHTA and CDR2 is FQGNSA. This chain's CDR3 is CAISREGLAGRSGELFF. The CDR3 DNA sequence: TGTGCCATCAGCCGAGAAGGACTAGCGGGCCGTAGCGGGGAGCTGTTTTTT.

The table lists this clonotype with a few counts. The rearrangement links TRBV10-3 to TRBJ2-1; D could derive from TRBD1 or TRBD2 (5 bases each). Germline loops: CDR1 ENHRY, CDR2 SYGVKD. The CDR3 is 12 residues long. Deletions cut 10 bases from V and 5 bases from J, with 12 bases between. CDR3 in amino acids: CATPGRHNEQFF. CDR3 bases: TGTGCCACTCCGGGACGGCACAATGAGCAGTTCTTC.

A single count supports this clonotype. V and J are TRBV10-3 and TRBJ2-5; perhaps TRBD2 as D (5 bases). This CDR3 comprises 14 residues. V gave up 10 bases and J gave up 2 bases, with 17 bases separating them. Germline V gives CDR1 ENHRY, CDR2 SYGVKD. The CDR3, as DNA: TGTGCCACCAGAAACGCCTGGACTCAAGAGACCCAGTACTTC. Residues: CATRNAWTQETQYF.

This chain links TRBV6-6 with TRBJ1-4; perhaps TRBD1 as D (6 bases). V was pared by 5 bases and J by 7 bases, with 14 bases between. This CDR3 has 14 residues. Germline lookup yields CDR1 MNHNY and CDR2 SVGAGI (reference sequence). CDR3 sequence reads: CASSAGGLGEKLFF. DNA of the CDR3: TGTGCCAGCAGTGCCGGGGGGCTAGGTGAAAAACTGTTTTTT.

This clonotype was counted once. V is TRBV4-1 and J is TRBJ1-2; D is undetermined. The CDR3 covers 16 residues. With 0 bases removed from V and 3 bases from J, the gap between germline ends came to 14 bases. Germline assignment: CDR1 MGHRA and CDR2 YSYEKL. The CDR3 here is CASSQDRANLYYGYTF. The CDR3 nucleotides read TGCGCCAGCAGCCAAGATCGGGCTAATTTATACTATGGCTACACCTTC.

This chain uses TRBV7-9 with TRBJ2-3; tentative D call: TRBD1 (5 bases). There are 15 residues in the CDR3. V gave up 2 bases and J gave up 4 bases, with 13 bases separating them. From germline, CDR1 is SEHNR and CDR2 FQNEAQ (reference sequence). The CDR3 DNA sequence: TGTGCCAGCAGCTTACGGTCAGGGTTGTCAGATACGCAGTATTTT. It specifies CASSLRSGLSDTQYF.

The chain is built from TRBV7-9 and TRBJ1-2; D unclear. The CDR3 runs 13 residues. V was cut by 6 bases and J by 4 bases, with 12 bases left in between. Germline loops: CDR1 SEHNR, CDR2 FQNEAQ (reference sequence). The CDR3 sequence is CASSPDISYGYTF. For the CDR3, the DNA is TGTGCCAGCAGTCCTGACATAAGCTATGGCTACACCTTC. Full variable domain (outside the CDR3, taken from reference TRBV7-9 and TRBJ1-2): DTGVSQNPRHKITKRGQNVTFRCDPISEHNRLYWYRQTLGQGPEFLTYFQNEAQLEKSRLLSDRFSAERPKGSFSTLEIQRTEQGDSAMYLCASSPDISYGYTFGSGTRLTVV.

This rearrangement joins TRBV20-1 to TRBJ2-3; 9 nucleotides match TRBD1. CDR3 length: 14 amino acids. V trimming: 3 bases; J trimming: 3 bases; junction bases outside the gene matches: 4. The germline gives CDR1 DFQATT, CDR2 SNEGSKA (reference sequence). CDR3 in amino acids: CSARDRGRTDTQYF. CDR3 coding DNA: TGCAGTGCTAGGGACAGGGGAAGGACAGATACGCAGTATTTT.

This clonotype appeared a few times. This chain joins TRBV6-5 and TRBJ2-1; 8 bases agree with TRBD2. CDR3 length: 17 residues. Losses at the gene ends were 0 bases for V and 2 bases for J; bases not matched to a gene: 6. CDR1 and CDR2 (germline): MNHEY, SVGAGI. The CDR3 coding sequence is TGTGCCAGCAGTTACTCGGGGGGGCGGGGGGCCTACAATGAGCAGTTCTTC. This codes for CASSYSGGRGAYNEQFF.

This CDR3 is CASSQGGTPATQYF. The CDR3 DNA sequence: TGCGCCAGCAGCCAAGGTGGGACACCAGCGACCCAGTACTTC. The V gene is TRBV4-1, the J gene TRBJ2-5; D might be TRBD1 (6 bases). This CDR3 comprises 14 residues. CDR1 MGHRA and CDR2 YSYEKL come from the germline V gene. V lost 1 base and J 7 bases, leaving 13 bases between the germline ends.

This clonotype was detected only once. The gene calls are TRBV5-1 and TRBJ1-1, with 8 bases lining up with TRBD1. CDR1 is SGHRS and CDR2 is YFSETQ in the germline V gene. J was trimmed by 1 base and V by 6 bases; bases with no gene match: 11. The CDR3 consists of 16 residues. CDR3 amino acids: CASTKTGDAGNTEAFF. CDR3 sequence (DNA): TGCGCCAGCACAAAGACAGGGGACGCAGGGAACACTGAAGCTTTCTTT. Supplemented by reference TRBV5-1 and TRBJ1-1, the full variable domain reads KAGVTQTPRYLIKTRGQQVTLSCSPISGHRSVSWYQQTPGQGLQFLFEYFSETQRNKGNFPGRFSGRQFSNSRSEMNVSTLELGDSALYLCASTKTGDAGNTEAFFGQGTRLTVV.

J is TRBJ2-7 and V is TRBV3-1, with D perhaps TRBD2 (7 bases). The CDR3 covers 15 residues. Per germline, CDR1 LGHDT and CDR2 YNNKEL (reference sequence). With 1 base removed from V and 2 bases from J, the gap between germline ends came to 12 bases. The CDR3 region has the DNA TGTGCCAGCAGCCAAGTCCTGCGGGGGCCCTACGAGCAGTACTTC. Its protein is CASSQVLRGPYEQYF.

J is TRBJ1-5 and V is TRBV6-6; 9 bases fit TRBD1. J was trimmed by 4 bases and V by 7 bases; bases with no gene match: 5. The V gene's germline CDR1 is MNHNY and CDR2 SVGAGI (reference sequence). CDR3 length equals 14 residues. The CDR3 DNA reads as TGTGCCAGCACCCAGGACAGGGGAAATCAGCCCCAGCATTTT. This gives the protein CASTQDRGNQPQHF.

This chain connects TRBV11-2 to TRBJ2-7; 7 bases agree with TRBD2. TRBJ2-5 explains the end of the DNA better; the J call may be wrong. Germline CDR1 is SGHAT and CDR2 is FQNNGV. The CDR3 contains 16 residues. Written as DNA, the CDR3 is TGTGCCAGCAGCACCCCGGGGGGACTGCAATGGAAGACCCAGTACTTC. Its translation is CASSTPGGLQWKTQYF.

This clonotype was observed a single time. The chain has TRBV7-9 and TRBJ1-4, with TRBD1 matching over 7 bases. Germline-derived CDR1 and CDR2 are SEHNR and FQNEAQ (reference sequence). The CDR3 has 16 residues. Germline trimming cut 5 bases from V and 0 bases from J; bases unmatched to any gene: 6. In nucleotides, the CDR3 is TGTGCCAGCAGCACGGCAGGGGGGGCAACTAATGAAAAACTGTTTTTT. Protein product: CASSTAGGATNEKLFF.

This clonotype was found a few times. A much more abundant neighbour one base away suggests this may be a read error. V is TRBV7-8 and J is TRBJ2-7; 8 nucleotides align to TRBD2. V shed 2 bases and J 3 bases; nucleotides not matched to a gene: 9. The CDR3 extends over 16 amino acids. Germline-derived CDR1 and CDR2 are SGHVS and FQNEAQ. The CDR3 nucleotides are TGTGCCAGCAGCTTAAATGTAGCGGGGCTCAACTACGAGCAGTACTTC. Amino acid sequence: CASSLNVAGLNYEQYF.

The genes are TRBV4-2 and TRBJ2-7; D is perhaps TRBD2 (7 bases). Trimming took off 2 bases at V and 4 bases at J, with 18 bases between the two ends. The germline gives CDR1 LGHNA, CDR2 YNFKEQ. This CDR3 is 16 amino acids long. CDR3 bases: TGTGCCAGCAGCCAAACTTTGGGGGGGGCCTCGTACGAGCAGTACTTC. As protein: CASSQTLGGASYEQYF.

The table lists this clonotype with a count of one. The CDR3 loop is CASSQDRDLAYEQFF. The CDR3 DNA is TGCGCCAGCAGCCAAGATAGGGATTTGGCCTACGAGCAGTTCTTC. The chain has TRBV4-3 and TRBJ2-1; D call uncertain. From germline, CDR1 is LGHNA and CDR2 YSLEER. The CDR3 totals 15 residues. Trimming took off 0 bases at V and 10 bases at J, with 16 bases between the two ends.

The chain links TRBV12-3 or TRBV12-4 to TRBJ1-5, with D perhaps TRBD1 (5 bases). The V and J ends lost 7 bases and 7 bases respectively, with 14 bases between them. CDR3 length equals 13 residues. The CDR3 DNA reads TGTGCCAGCACCTGGGGCAGGGACCAGCCCCAGCATTTT. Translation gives CASTWGRDQPQHF.

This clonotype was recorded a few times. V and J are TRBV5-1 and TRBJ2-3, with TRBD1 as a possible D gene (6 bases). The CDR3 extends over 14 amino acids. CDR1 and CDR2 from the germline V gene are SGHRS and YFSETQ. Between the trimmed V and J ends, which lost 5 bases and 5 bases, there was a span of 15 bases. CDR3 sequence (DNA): TGCGCCAGCAGTGTGGGGGCGCTTGGAGATACGCAGTATTTT. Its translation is CASSVGALGDTQYF.

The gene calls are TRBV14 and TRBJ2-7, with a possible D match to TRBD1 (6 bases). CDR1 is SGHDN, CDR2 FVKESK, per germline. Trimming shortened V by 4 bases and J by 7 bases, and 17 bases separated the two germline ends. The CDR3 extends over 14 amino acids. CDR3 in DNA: TGTGCCAGCAGCCCCCGGGACAAATACAATGAGCAGTACTTC. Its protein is CASSPRDKYNEQYF.

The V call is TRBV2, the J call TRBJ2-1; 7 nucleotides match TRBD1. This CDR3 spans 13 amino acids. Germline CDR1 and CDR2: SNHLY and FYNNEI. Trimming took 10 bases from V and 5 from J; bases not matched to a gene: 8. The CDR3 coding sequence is TGTGCCACCAAATCGGACAGGAACAATGAGCAGTTCTTC. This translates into CATKSDRNNEQFF.

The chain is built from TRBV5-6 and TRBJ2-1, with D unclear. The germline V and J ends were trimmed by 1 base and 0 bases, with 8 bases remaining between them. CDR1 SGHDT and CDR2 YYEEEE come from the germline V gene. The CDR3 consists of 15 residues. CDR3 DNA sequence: TGTGCCAGCAGCTTGTGGCGGAACTCCTACAATGAGCAGTTCTTC. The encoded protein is CASSLWRNSYNEQFF.

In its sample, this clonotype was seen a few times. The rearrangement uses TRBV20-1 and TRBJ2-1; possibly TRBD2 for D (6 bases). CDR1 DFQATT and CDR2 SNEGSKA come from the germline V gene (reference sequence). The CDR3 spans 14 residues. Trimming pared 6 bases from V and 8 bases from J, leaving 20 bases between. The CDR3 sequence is CSADGLPLVYEQFF. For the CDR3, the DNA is TGCAGTGCGGACGGACTACCTTTGGTGTATGAGCAGTTCTTC.

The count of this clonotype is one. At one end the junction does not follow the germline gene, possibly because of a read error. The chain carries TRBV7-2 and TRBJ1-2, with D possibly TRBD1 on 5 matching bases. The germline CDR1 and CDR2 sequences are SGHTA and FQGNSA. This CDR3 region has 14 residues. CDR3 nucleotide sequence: TGTGCCAGCAGCCTAGACAGTACTAACGATGGCTACACCTTC. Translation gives CASSLDSTNDGYTF.

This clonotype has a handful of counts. CDR3 in amino acids: CASSQEGLPSSYNEQFF. CDR3 in DNA: TGCGCCAGCAGCCAAGAGGGCTTGCCCAGCTCCTACAATGAGCAGTTCTTC. This sequence joins TRBV4-1 and TRBJ2-1; D gene ambiguous. The germline V gene encodes CDR1 MGHRA and CDR2 YSYEKL. CDR3 length: 17 amino acids. V was cut by 0 bases and J by 0 bases, with 12 bases left in between.

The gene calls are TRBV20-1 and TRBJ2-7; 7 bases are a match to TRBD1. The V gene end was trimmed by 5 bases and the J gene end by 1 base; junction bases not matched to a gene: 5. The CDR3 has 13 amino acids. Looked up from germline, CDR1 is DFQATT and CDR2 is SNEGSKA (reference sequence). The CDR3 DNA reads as TGCAGTGCTCCCGACAGGGCGTCCTACGAGCAGTACTTC. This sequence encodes CSAPDRASYEQYF.

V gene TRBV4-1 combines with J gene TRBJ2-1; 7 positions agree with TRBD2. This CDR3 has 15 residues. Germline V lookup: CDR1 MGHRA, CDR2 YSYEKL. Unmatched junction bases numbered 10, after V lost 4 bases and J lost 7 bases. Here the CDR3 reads CASSPVSGRGNEQFF. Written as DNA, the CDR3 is TGCGCCAGCAGCCCAGTTAGCGGGCGGGGGAATGAGCAGTTCTTC.

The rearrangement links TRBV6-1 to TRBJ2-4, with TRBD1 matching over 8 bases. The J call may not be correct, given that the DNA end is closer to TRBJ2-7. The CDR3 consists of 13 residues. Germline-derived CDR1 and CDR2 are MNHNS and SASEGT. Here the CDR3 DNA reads TGTGCCAGCAGAGAGACAGGGGTCTACGAGCAGTACTTC. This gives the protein CASRETGVYEQYF.